This is a list of T cell receptor beta chains from one sample in a study of blood T cell repertoires in COVID-19. Sequencing used immunoSEQ multiplex PCR; TCRdb keeps in-frame clones, though not all of them. The table shows some 300,000 clones, with over 80% occurring only once. The sample consisted of peripheral blood. These receptors came from a woman aged 45-65 years with COVID-19, enrolled during active disease. Both conserved end residues are part of each CDR3. A D gene is named only where the DNA matches it firmly. Only some rows state a clone size, as once, few, many or a class for expanded clones.

TGTGCTAGTGGTACGGGACAAAGCACAGATACGCAGTATTTT	CASGTGQSTDTQYF	TRBV12-5	TRBJ2-3	NA	NA	14
TGTGCCAGCAGCTTTTTGATAGGTAGCGGGCAGCGTGGGCAGTACTTC	CASSFLIGSGQRGQYF	TRBV7-2	TRBJ2-7	TRBD2	NA	16
TGTGCCAGCAGTGACAGGGGCGTAGTTCAGTTCTTC	CASSDRGVVQFF	TRBV12-3/TRBV12-4	TRBJ2-1	TRBD1	few	12
TGTGCCAGCAGCCTTAAAGCAGGGGCCACTGAAGCTTTCTTT	CASSLKAGATEAFF	TRBV3-1/TRBV3-2	TRBJ1-1	NA	NA	14
TGCGCCAGCAGCCAAGCCCGTTCCGGGGTTTCTAACTATGGCTACACCTTC	CASSQARSGVSNYGYTF	TRBV4-3	TRBJ1-2	NA	NA	17
TGTGCCAGCAGCCAGGGTGCGATGGGCAGCACTAGCACAGATACGCAGTATTTT	CASSQGAMGSTSTDTQYF	TRBV3-1/TRBV3-2	TRBJ2-3	NA	NA	18
TGTGCCAGCAGCGGGAGAACCGGGGAGCTGTTTTTT	CASSGRTGELFF	TRBV7-9	TRBJ2-2	NA	NA	12
TGTGCCTGGAGTGTAGCAGGGGTTTATGGCTACACCTTC	CAWSVAGVYGYTF	TRBV30	TRBJ1-2	NA	NA	13
TGTGCCAGCTCACCAGGGGAGGGCGAGCAGTACTTC	CASSPGEGEQYF	TRBV18	TRBJ2-7	TRBD2	NA	12
TGTGCCAGCAGCGTAGGGGGTGGAGGGAGTGGGACCGGGGAGCTGTTTTTT	CASSVGGGGSGTGELFF	TRBV9	TRBJ2-2	NA	NA	17
TGTGCCACCAGCCGGAGTAGCGTTTACAATGAGCAGTTCTTC	CATSRSSVYNEQFF	TRBV19	TRBJ2-1	NA	NA	14
TGTGCCAGCAGCGTAGCCCTTGAGGGGACCCAGTACTTC	CASSVALEGTQYF	TRBV9	TRBJ2-5	NA	NA	13
TGTGCCTGGCACCTCGGGCAGGGGAATTTTAATTCACCCCTCCACTTT	CAWHLGQGNFNSPLHF	TRBV30	TRBJ1-6	NA	once	16
TGTGCCAGCAGTCAGCCGGGAGCCCCCTACAATGAGCAGTTCTTC	CASSQPGAPYNEQFF	TRBV28	TRBJ2-1	NA	NA	15
TGTGCCAGCAGCACCTCCAGGAGAGCGGGAGGGCTAGAGACCCAGTACTTC	CASSTSRRAGGLETQYF	TRBV6-2/TRBV6-3	TRBJ2-5	TRBD2	NA	17
TGTGCCAGCTCCCGTGAGTCGGGGATTCCCGGGGAGCTGTTTTTT	CASSRESGIPGELFF	TRBV6-4	TRBJ2-2	NA	few	15
TGCGCCAGCAGCAACACCGGGCGCGGGGGTGGCTACACCTTC	CASSNTGRGGGYTF	TRBV4-1	TRBJ1-2	NA	NA	14
TGTGCCAGTAGTATAGATTCCCCGGGACAGGGTCAAGATACGCAGTATTTT	CASSIDSPGQGQDTQYF	TRBV19	TRBJ2-3	TRBD1	NA	17
TGTGCCAGTAGTACACAGGGGGCGCCGAGGAATCAGCCCCAGCATTTT	CASSTQGAPRNQPQHF	TRBV19	TRBJ1-5	TRBD1	NA	16
TGTGCCAGCAGTTCCCGGGAGGGAATTGCAACTAATGAAAAACTGTTTTTT	CASSSREGIATNEKLFF	TRBV28	TRBJ1-4	NA	once	17
TGTGCCAGCAGAGAACAGGGGCAGGGTGTGGAAGCTTTCTTT	CASREQGQGVEAFF	TRBV14	TRBJ1-1	TRBD1	few	14
TGTGCCAGCAGTCAGGTCCTCCAAAATGAAAAACTGTTTTTT	CASSQVLQNEKLFF	TRBV11-2	TRBJ1-4	NA	NA	14
TGTGCCAGCAGCCCGACAGGTGGCACTGGGGCCAACGTCCTGACTTTC	CASSPTGGTGANVLTF	TRBV5-4	TRBJ2-6	NA	NA	16
TGTGCCAGCAGTTACACTACTTACACTGAAGCTTTCTTT	CASSYTTYTEAFF	TRBV6-5	TRBJ1-1	NA	once	13
TGTGCCAGCTCACCCCCTGTTACAGTACTCAAAAACATTCAGTACTTC	CASSPPVTVLKNIQYF	TRBV18	TRBJ2-4	NA	NA	16
TGCGCCAGCAGCTTGGATAGACTCTCCTACAATGAGCAGTTCTTC	CASSLDRLSYNEQFF	TRBV5-1	TRBJ2-1	NA	NA	15
TGTGCCAGCAGCTTGGAACTGTTAGCAGGACAGGGTGATGATGGCTACACCTTC	CASSLELLAGQGDDGYTF	TRBV5-6	TRBJ1-2	TRBD1	NA	18
TGTGCCAGCAGCTTGGACTCTGACAGGGTTCGGGGGAGTCGAGCTTTCTTT	CASSLDSDRVRGSRAFF	TRBV5-8	TRBJ1-1	TRBD1	once	17
TGCGCCAGCAGCTTGGCCACAGGGGGCGCGGGTACTGAAGCTTTCTTT	CASSLATGGAGTEAFF	TRBV5-1	TRBJ1-1	TRBD1	once	16
TGTGCCAGCTCGGCGGGCAGCGGCACCAGGTTTTCCTACGAGCAGTACTTC	CASSAGSGTRFSYEQYF	TRBV18	TRBJ2-7	NA	NA	17
TGTGCCAGCAGCCAAGGTCGGGGATCTTACAATGAGCAGTTCTTC	CASSQGRGSYNEQFF	TRBV3-1/TRBV3-2	TRBJ2-1	NA	NA	15
TGTGCCAGCAGCGGGGGAGTTAAGGAGCTGTTTTTT	CASSGGVKELFF	TRBV9	TRBJ2-2	NA	NA	12
TGTGCCAGCAGTTTAGTCCAGGGGTACGAGCAGTACTTC	CASSLVQGYEQYF	TRBV12-3/TRBV12-4	TRBJ2-7	NA	few	13
TGTGCCAGCAGCCGGGACAGGGGGCGCTACGAGCAGTACTTC	CASSRDRGRYEQYF	TRBV27	TRBJ2-7	TRBD1	NA	14
TGTGCCAGCAGCAAAGGACAGATACCTGAGACCCAGTACTTC	CASSKGQIPETQYF	TRBV5-6	TRBJ2-5	NA	once	14
TGCAGTGCTAGTTGGCCAGGGTATAGCAATCAGCCCCAGCATTTT	CSASWPGYSNQPQHF	TRBV20-1	TRBJ1-5	NA	NA	15
TGTGCCAGCAGTCCGTCGACAGGGGGGAGCACTGAAGCTTTCTTT	CASSPSTGGSTEAFF	TRBV28	TRBJ1-1	TRBD1	NA	15
TGTGCCAGTAGTTCCCGGGGCGGGACCACCGGGGAGCTGTTTTTT	CASSSRGGTTGELFF	TRBV19	TRBJ2-2	NA	NA	15
TGTGCCAGCAGCCCGGGACTAGCGGGAGGCACAGATACGCAGTATTTT	CASSPGLAGGTDTQYF	TRBV4-2	TRBJ2-3	TRBD2	NA	16
TGTGCCACCAGTGACTCCAGACAGGGGAAGGAGACCCAGTACTTC	CATSDSRQGKETQYF	TRBV24-1	TRBJ2-5	TRBD1	NA	15
TGCGCCAGCAGTGAGTCTGGACAGCTCAACACCGGGGAGCTGTTTTTT	CASSESGQLNTGELFF	TRBV10-1	TRBJ2-2	NA	NA	16
TGTGCCAGCAGCTTGACAGGCAGGGCCTACGAGCAGTACTTC	CASSLTGRAYEQYF	TRBV5-5	TRBJ2-7	NA	NA	14
TGTGCCAGCAGTTACTCAGGACAGGGGAACTCCTACGAGCAGTACTTC	CASSYSGQGNSYEQYF	TRBV6-5	TRBJ2-7	TRBD1	NA	16
TGTGCCAGCAGGGCTCACGGGGGATCAGGTGGCTACACCTTC	CASRAHGGSGGYTF	TRBV9	TRBJ1-2	NA	NA	14
TGTGCCAGCAGCTGGGGACAGGTCAACTCCTACGAGCAGTACTTC	CASSWGQVNSYEQYF	TRBV11-1	TRBJ2-7	TRBD1	once	15